Below are 22 T cell receptor beta chains sequenced from a single sample in a study of regulatory and conventional T cells in RAG deficiency. Some clones are missing from TCRdb's copy, which holds only in-frame ones; the method was immunoSEQ multiplex PCR. The sample carries about 5,700 clones, less than 95% recorded once. Sequencing was performed on CD8+ T cells sorted from blood. The receptors shown here come from a human donor with RAG deficiency presenting as severe combined immunodeficiency.

V is TRBV9 and J is TRBJ2-7; maybe TRBD2 (6 bases). V was shortened by 4 bases and J by 0 bases, with 11 bases between the two germline ends. Germline V CDR1 and CDR2: SGDLS, YYNGEE. There are 14 residues in the CDR3. The CDR3 loop reads CASSPGTYSYEQYF. The CDR3 region has the DNA TGTGCCAGCAGCCCAGGGACTTACTCCTACGAGCAGTACTTC.

This chain links TRBV27 with TRBJ2-7; the D gene is possibly TRBD1 (6 bases). Germline CDR1 reads MNHEY; CDR2 reads SMNVEV (reference sequence). Trimming shortened V by 4 bases and J by 7 bases, and 8 bases separated the two germline ends. The CDR3 runs 11 residues. The CDR3 nucleotides read TGTGCCAGCAGTTCAGGGGTGGAGCAGTACTTC. It codes for CASSSGVEQYF.

The chain joins TRBV19 to TRBJ1-1, with 7 bases identical to TRBD1. From germline, CDR1 is LNHDA and CDR2 SQIVND (reference sequence). With 5 bases clipped from V and 4 bases from J, the junction kept 7 bases outside the gene matches. The CDR3 spans 14 residues. CDR3 in DNA: TGTGCCAGTAGTCCCACAGGGGAGGGCACTGAAGCTTTCTTT. Encoded protein: CASSPTGEGTEAFF.

This clone was recorded once. The chain carries TRBV9 and TRBJ2-1, with a tentative D call TRBD2 (7 bases). The CDR3 consists of 14 residues. Germline CDR1 reads SGDLS; CDR2 reads YYNGEE. The V end lost 0 bases, the J end lost 6 bases, and 10 bases lay between the germline ends. CDR3 coding DNA: TGTGCCAGCAGCGTAGAGGGGGGGTTCAATGAGCAGTTCTTC. Residues: CASSVEGGFNEQFF.

This sequence joins TRBV7-9 and TRBJ1-2; D is unresolved. This CDR3 has 14 residues. V lost 1 base, J lost 4 bases, and 10 bases lay in between. Germline V gene lookup returns CDR1 SEHNR and CDR2 FQNEAQ (reference sequence). The CDR3 is CASSLVASLYGYTF. In nucleotides, the CDR3 is TGTGCCAGCAGCTTAGTCGCCAGCCTCTATGGCTACACCTTC.

This chain uses TRBV28 with TRBJ2-7, with 7 bases identical to TRBD1. Germline loops: CDR1 MDHEN, CDR2 SYDVKM. The J segment lost 6 bases and the V segment lost 5 bases, leaving 10 bases of the junction unmatched. The CDR3 spans 14 residues. Here the CDR3 reads CASSIRQGRFEQYF. CDR3 nucleotide sequence: TGTGCCAGCAGTATCCGACAGGGACGGTTCGAGCAGTACTTC. The full variable domain, its missing parts supplied by reference TRBV28 and TRBJ2-7, is DVKVTQSSRYLVKRTGEKVFLECVQDMDHENMFWYRQDPGLGLRLIYFSYDVKMKEKGDIPEGYSVSREKKERFSLILESASTNQTSMYLCASSIRQGRFEQYFGPGTRLTVT.

The chain recombines TRBV10-1 with TRBJ2-5, with D uncertain. Germline values: CDR1 WNHNN, CDR2 SYGVQD (reference sequence). Trimming removed 2 bases from V and 1 base from J, with 11 bases in between. The CDR3 spans 15 residues. CDR3 in DNA: TGCGCCAGCAGTGAGGACCTTTGGGGCCAAGAGACCCAGTACTTC. This codes for CASSEDLWGQETQYF.

The chain links TRBV27 to TRBJ2-1; 7 positions agree with TRBD1. CDR1 and CDR2 (germline): MNHEY, SMNVEV (reference sequence). V lost 0 bases to trimming and J lost 6 bases; unmatched junction nucleotides: 2. CDR3 length: 14 residues. The CDR3 DNA follows: TGTGCCAGCAGTTTATCGACAGGGTCCAATGAGCAGTTCTTC. Amino acids: CASSLSTGSNEQFF.

The chain joins TRBV7-9 to TRBJ2-2; D remains ambiguous. V was clipped by 5 bases and J by 12 bases, with 10 bases between them. CDR1 and CDR2 (germline): SEHNR, FQNEAQ (reference sequence). The CDR3 covers 11 residues. In nucleotides, the CDR3 is TGTGCCAGCAGCCTGTCAGACCAGCTGTTTTTT. Protein product: CASSLSDQLFF.

The V gene is TRBV27, the J gene TRBJ2-7, with 11 bases that match TRBD1. Losses at the gene ends were 6 bases for V and 1 base for J; bases not matched to a gene: 5. Germline-derived CDR1 and CDR2 are MNHEY and SMNVEV (reference sequence). The CDR3 contains 15 residues. DNA of the CDR3: TGTGCCAGCAGCCTCCGGGACAGGGGGTCCTACGAGCAGTACTTC. As protein: CASSLRDRGSYEQYF.

V usage is TRBV27 and J usage is TRBJ1-2; TRBD1 is a possible D gene (5 bases). Germline V gives CDR1 MNHEY, CDR2 SMNVEV (reference sequence). The V gene lost 8 bases and the J gene lost 6 bases, with 13 bases spanning the gap. CDR3 length: 12 residues. The chain's CDR3 is CASGRVRDGYTF. In nucleotides, the CDR3 is TGTGCCAGCGGCAGGGTTCGCGATGGCTACACCTTC.

The CDR3 DNA reads as TGTGCTAGTGGTCCCACCCGGGTGCACGAGCAGTACTTC. This codes for CASGPTRVHEQYF. The rearrangement joins TRBV12-5 to TRBJ2-7; D is unresolved. Germline-derived CDR1 and CDR2 are LGHNT and FRNRAP. The V end lost 5 bases, the J end lost 5 bases, and 13 bases lay between the germline ends. This CDR3 comprises 13 residues.

This chain connects TRBV7-3 to TRBJ2-7; D gene unclear. Germline V gene sequence: CDR1 SGHTA, CDR2 FQGTGA. The CDR3 extends over 11 amino acids. With 4 bases removed from V and 9 bases from J, the gap between germline ends came to 10 bases. This chain's CDR3 is CASSSPLGQYF. For the CDR3, the DNA is TGTGCCAGCAGCTCACCTCTCGGGCAGTACTTC.

This rearrangement joins TRBV15 to TRBJ2-7; no firm D call. V dropped 0 bases and J dropped 4 bases, with 16 bases sitting between them. Germline CDR1 LNHNV, CDR2 YYDKDF (reference sequence). CDR3 length: 16 amino acids. This chain's CDR3 is CATSRDFGPRRYEQYF. The CDR3 nucleotides are TGTGCCACCAGCAGAGATTTCGGGCCAAGGCGGTACGAGCAGTACTTC. The variable domain in full, with the rest retrieved from reference TRBV15 and TRBJ2-7, is DAMVIQNPRYQVTQFGKPVTLSCSQTLNHNVMYWYQQKSSQAPKLLFHYYDKDFNNEADTPDNFQSRRPNTSFCFLDIRSPGLGDTAMYLCATSRDFGPRRYEQYFGPGTRLTVT.

Only a few counts were recorded for this clone. The rearrangement uses TRBV7-2 and TRBJ1-4; 7 bases are a match to TRBD1. The CDR3 extends over 14 amino acids. Germline V CDR1 and CDR2: SGHTA, FQGNSA. The J segment lost 10 bases and the V segment lost 3 bases, leaving 8 bases of the junction unmatched. CDR3 nucleotides: TGTGCCAGCAGCTTCAGGGGGACCGCCGGAAAACTGTTTTTT. This translates into CASSFRGTAGKLFF.

This clone is a singleton in its sample. The J gene is TRBJ2-2, the V gene TRBV27; D is ambiguous. V was pared by 3 bases and J by 5 bases, with 4 bases between. There are 12 residues in the CDR3. CDR1 is MNHEY, CDR2 SMNVEV, per germline (reference sequence). The chain's CDR3 is CASSFLTGELFF. The CDR3 DNA reads TGTGCCAGCAGTTTTCTGACCGGGGAGCTGTTTTTT.

The rearrangement joins TRBV27 to TRBJ2-5; TRBD1 or TRBD2 may be the D gene (5 bases each). The V end lost 7 bases, the J end lost 2 bases, and 17 bases lay between the germline ends. Germline V lookup: CDR1 MNHEY, CDR2 SMNVEV (reference sequence). This CDR3 spans 15 amino acids. CDR3 protein: CASKRSRGSQETQYF. CDR3 coding DNA: TGTGCCAGCAAGCGGTCTAGGGGAAGTCAAGAGACCCAGTACTTC.

The chain joins TRBV27 to TRBJ2-5; D unresolved. With 1 base removed from V and 4 bases from J, the gap between germline ends came to 7 bases. Germline lookup yields CDR1 MNHEY and CDR2 SMNVEV (reference sequence). The CDR3 runs to 13 residues. CDR3 nucleotides: TGTGCCAGCAGTTTATACTCGGGAGAGACCCAGTACTTC. It yields the protein CASSLYSGETQYF.

The J gene is TRBJ1-2, the V gene TRBV10-3; 7 nucleotides agree with TRBD1. In germline, CDR1 is ENHRY, CDR2 SYGVKD. CDR3 length: 12 amino acids. The trim removed 6 bases at V and 5 bases at J, leaving 3 bases unmatched. In DNA, the CDR3 is TGTGCCATCAGGGACAGGATTTATGGCTACACCTTC. Amino acid sequence: CAIRDRIYGYTF.

V is TRBV7-9 and J is TRBJ2-4, with 9 bases that match TRBD1. The V gene end was trimmed by 6 bases and the J gene end by 2 bases; junction bases not matched to a gene: 11. Germline V gene lookup returns CDR1 SEHNR and CDR2 FQNEAQ (reference sequence). The CDR3 is 17 amino acids. CDR3 region: CASSTAGTGSTKNIQYF. The CDR3 DNA follows: TGTGCCAGCAGTACAGCCGGGACAGGGTCAACCAAAAACATTCAGTACTTC.

The rearrangement joins TRBV4-3 to TRBJ2-7, with TRBD1 matching 12 bases. V lost 4 bases, J lost 4 bases, and 5 bases stayed unmatched. This CDR3 is 15 amino acids long. Per germline, CDR1 LGHNA and CDR2 YSLEER. The CDR3 region has the DNA TGCGCCAGCAGCCGGGGACAGGGGGCTGGGTACGAGCAGTACTTC. It translates to CASSRGQGAGYEQYF.

In DNA, the CDR3 is TGTGCCAGCAATTCACAGGGGGCACAAGAGACCCAGTACTTC. This codes for CASNSQGAQETQYF. J is TRBJ2-5 and V is TRBV6-5, with 9 bases aligning to TRBD1. Trimming took 7 bases from V and 2 from J; bases not matched to a gene: 5. There are 14 residues in the CDR3. CDR1 MNHEY and CDR2 SVGAGI come from the germline V gene.